This note documents a single TCR beta chain sequence. The data belong to a study of blood T cell repertoires in COVID-19. About the study: Specimens from acute and convalescent COVID-19 originated in the United States, Italy and Spain.

In the study's own analysis: The assay estimated nucleated cells by amplifying reference gene primers. Some clones are missing from TCRdb's copy, which holds only in-frame ones; the method was immunoSEQ multiplex PCR. V and J calls plus clone size are reproduced from that table; the DNA served to infer D and trimming. The sample records 100,000 or so clones, roughly 92% being singletons. The CDR3 extends over 14 amino acids. The ends were cut back, 7 bases at V and 7 bases at J, with 19 bases in the middle. Per germline, CDR1 MNHEY and CDR2 SVGAGI. This chain uses TRBV6-5 with TRBJ1-2; tentative D call: TRBD1 (5 bases). The TCR was taken from a man aged 65-85 years with acute or convalescent COVID-19. The sample consisted of peripheral blood. Written as DNA, the CDR3 is TGTGCCAGCATGGCAGGGCAAGCCTCTGGTGGCTACACCTTC. This sequence encodes CASMAGQASGGYTF.